The following is a T cell receptor beta chain sequence with its context. Its antigen is as yet unknown. The data were obtained in a study of T cells after yellow fever vaccination. Regarding the study as a whole: Detected again after the booster were most primary-vaccination clones, at 95% to 97% CD4 and roughly 88% CD8. It was a weaker secondary response, yet one that peaked faster, at day 5 versus 15. A minor fraction of clonotypes spanned both CD4 and CD8 compartments.

It was through 5'RACE template switching that TCR cDNA was made, with a universal primer site and UMIs added. MiXCR was run by TCRdb on the 5' RACE reads, yielding one entry per CDR3 protein. This table has 300,000 to 400,000 distinct CDR3 sequences, under 15% appearing once. This TCR came from a man younger than 35 who received the YFV17D yellow fever vaccine. The sequencing used CD4+ T cells sorted from PBMCs, collected 15 days after the yellow fever booster vaccination.

CDR3 in DNA: TGTGCCAGCAGCGTACTAGCGGGGGGGCCGGAGACCCAGTACTTC. Translation gives CASSVLAGGPETQYF. V is TRBV7-3 and J is TRBJ2-5, with 13 bases identical to TRBD2. Germline-derived CDR1 and CDR2 are SGHTA and FQGTGA. The ends lost 5 bases at V and 5 bases at J; junction bases unmatched: 5. The CDR3 is 15 residues long.